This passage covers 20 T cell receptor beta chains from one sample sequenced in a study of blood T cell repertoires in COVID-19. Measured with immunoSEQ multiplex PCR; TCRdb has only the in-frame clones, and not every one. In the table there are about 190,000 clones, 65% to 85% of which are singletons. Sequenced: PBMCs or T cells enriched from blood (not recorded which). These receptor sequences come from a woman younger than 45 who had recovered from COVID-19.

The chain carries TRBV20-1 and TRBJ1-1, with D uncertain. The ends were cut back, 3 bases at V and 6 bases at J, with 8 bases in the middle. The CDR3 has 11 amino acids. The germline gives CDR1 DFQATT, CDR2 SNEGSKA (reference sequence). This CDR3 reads CSASRVAEAFF. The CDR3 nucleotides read TGCAGTGCTAGTCGGGTGGCTGAAGCTTTCTTT.

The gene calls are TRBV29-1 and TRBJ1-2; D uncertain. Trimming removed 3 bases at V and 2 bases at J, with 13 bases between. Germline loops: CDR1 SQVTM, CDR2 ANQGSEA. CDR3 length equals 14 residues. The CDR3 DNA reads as TGCAGCGTTGAGTCCCGGGATATCAACTATGGCTACACCTTC. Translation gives CSVESRDINYGYTF.

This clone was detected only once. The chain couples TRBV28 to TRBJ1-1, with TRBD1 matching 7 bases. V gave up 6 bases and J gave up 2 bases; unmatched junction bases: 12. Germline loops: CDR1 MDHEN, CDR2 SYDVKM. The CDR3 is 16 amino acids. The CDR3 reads CASRKRGGWINTEAFF. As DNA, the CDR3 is TGTGCCAGCAGAAAGAGAGGGGGCTGGATTAACACTGAAGCTTTCTTT.

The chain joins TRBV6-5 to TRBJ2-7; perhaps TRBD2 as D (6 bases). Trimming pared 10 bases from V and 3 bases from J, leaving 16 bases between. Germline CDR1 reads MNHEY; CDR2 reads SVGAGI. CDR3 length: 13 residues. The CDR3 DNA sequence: TGTGCCACCCGGCCCCCCGGGGGCTACGAGCAGTACGTC. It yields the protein CATRPPGGYEQYV.

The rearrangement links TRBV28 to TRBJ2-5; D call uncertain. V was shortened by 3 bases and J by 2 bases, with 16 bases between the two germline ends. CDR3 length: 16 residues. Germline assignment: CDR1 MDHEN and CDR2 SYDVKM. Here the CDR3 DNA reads TGTGCCAGCAGTTTCGCTAGGTCTATCCTTCAAGAGACCCAGTACTTC. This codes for CASSFARSILQETQYF. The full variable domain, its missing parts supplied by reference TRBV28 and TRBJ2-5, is DVKVTQSSRYLVKRTGEKVFLECVQDMDHENMFWYRQDPGLGLRLIYFSYDVKMKEKGDIPEGYSVSREKKERFSLILESASTNQTSMYLCASSFARSILQETQYFGPGTRLLVL.

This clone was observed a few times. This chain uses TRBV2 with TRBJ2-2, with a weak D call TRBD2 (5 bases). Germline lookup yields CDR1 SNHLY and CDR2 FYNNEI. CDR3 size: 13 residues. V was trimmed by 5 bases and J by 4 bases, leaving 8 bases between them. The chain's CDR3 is CASSSGSTGELFF. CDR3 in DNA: TGTGCCAGCAGTTCGGGGTCCACCGGGGAGCTGTTTTTT. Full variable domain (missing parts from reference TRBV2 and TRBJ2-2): EPEVTQTPSHQVTQMGQEVILRCVPISNHLYFYWYRQILGQKVEFLVSFYNNEISEKSEIFDDQFSVERPDGSNFTLKIRSTKLEDSAMYFCASSSGSTGELFFGEGSRLTVL.

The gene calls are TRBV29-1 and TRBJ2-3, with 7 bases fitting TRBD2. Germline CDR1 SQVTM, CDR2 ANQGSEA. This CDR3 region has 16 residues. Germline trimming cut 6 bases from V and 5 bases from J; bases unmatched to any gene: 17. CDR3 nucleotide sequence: TGCAGCGTCGCAATGATCTGGGGGGGGTCAGGAGATACGCAGTATTTT. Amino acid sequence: CSVAMIWGGSGDTQYF.

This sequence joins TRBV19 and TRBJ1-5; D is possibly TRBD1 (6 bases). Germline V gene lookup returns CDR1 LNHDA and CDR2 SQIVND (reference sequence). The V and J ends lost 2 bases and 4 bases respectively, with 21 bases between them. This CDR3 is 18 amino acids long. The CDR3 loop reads CASSITPHRRGANQPQHF. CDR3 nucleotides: TGTGCCAGTAGTATAACCCCCCACCGACGGGGGGCAAATCAGCCCCAGCATTTT.

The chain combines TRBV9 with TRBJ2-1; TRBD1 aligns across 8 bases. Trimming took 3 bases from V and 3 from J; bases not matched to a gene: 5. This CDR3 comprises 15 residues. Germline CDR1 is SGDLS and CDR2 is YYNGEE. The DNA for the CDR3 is TGTGCCAGCAGCGGGGGGACAGGCGTCTACAATGAGCAGTTCTTC. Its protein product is CASSGGTGVYNEQFF.

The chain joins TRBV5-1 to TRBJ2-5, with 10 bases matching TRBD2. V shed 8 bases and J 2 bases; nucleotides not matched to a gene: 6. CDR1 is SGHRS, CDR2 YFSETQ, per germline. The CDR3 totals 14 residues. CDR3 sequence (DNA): TGCGCCAGTAGGGAACTAGCGGGGCAAGAGACCCAGTACTTC. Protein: CASRELAGQETQYF. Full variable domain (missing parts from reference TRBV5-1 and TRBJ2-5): KAGVTQTPRYLIKTRGQQVTLSCSPISGHRSVSWYQQTPGQGLQFLFEYFSETQRNKGNFPGRFSGRQFSNSRSEMNVSTLELGDSALYLCASRELAGQETQYFGPGTRLLVL.

CDR3 nucleotide sequence: TGTGCCAGCAGAGGACAGAGCACAGATACGCAGTATTTT. Translated, it gives CASRGQSTDTQYF. The chain links TRBV6-4 to TRBJ2-3; possible D gene TRBD1, 6 bases. This CDR3 is 13 amino acids long. Germline V gives CDR1 MRHNA, CDR2 SNTAGT. Trimming cost V 6 bases and J 0 bases, with 7 bases left between them.

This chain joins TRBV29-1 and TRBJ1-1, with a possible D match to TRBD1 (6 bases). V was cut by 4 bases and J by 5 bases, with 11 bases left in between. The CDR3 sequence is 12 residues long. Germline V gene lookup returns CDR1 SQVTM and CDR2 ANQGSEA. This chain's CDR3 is CSVVGQGTEAFF. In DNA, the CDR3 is TGCAGCGTTGTAGGCCAGGGGACTGAAGCTTTCTTT.

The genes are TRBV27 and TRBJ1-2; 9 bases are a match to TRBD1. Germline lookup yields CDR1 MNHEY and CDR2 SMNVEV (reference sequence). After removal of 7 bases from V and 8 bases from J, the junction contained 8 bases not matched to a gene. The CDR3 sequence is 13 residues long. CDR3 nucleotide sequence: TGTGCCAGCAACCCCGGGACAGGGTTGGGCTACACCTTC. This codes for CASNPGTGLGYTF.

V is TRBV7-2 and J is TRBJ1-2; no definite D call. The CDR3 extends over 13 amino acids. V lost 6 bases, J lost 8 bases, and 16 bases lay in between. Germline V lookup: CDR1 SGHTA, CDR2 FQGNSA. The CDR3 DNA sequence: TGTGCCAGCAGGAGTGGGCAGTACTCGGGCTACACCTTC. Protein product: CASRSGQYSGYTF.

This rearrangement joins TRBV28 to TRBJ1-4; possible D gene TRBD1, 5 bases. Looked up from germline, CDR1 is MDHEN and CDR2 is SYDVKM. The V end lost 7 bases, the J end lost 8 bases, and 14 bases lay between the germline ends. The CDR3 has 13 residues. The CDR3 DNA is TGTGCCAGCAAGGGGCGGTCGTACGAAAAACTGTTTTTT. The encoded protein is CASKGRSYEKLFF.

The CDR3 region is CASSLALLTSSYNEQFF. CDR3 nucleotide sequence: TGTGCCAGCAGCCTAGCGCTCCTAACGAGCTCCTACAATGAGCAGTTCTTC. The gene calls are TRBV28 and TRBJ2-1, with D tentatively TRBD2 (6 bases). CDR1 and CDR2 from the germline V gene are MDHEN and SYDVKM. The CDR3 consists of 17 residues. With 6 bases removed from V and 0 bases from J, the gap between germline ends came to 18 bases. The whole variable domain, remainder taken from reference TRBV28 and TRBJ2-1, is DVKVTQSSRYLVKRTGEKVFLECVQDMDHENMFWYRQDPGLGLRLIYFSYDVKMKEKGDIPEGYSVSREKKERFSLILESASTNQTSMYLCASSLALLTSSYNEQFFGPGTRLTVL.

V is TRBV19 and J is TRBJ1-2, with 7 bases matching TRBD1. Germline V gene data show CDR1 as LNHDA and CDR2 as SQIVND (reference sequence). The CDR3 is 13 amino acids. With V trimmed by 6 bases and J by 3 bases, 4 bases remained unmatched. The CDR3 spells CASRRQGDYGYTF. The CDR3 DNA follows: TGTGCCAGTAGAAGACAGGGTGACTATGGCTACACCTTC.

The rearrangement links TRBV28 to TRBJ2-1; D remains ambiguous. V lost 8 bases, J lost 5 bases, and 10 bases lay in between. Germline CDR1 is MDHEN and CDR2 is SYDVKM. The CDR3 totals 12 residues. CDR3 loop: CASVTTNNEQFF. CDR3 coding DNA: TGTGCCAGCGTAACAACTAACAATGAGCAGTTCTTC.

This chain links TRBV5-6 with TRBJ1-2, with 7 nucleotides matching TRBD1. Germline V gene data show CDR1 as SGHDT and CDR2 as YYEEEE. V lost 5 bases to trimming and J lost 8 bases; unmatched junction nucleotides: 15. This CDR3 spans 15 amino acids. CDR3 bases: TGTGCCAGCAGTTATTGGGACAGCCCGTTAAAGGGCTACACCTTC. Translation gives CASSYWDSPLKGYTF.

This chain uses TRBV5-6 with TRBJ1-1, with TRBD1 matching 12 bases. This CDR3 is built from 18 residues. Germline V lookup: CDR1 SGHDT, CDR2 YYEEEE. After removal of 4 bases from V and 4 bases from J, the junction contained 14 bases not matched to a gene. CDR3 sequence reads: CASSLLKGQGARSTEAFF. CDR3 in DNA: TGTGCCAGCAGCCTACTAAAGGGACAGGGGGCCCGAAGCACTGAAGCTTTCTTT.